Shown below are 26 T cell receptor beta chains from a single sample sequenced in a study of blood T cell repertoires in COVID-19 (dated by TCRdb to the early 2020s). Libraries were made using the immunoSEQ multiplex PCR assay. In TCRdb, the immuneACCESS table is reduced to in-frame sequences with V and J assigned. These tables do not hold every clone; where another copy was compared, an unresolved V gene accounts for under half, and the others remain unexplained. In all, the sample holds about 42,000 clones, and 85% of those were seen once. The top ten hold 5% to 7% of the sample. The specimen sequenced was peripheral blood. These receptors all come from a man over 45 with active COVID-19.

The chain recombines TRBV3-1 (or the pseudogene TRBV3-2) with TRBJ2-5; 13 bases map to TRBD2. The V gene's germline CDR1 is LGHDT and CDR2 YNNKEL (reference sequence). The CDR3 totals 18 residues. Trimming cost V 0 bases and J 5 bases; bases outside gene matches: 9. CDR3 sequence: CASSQDYWTSGGTETQYF. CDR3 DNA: TGTGCCAGCAGCCAAGATTATTGGACTAGCGGGGGTACGGAGACCCAGTACTTC.

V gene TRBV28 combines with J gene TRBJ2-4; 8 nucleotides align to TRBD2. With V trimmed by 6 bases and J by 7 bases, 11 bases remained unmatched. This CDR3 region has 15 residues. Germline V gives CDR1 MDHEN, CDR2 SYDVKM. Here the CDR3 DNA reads TGTGCCAGCAGCCCCCCGGGGGGGGCGGCGAACATTCAGTACTTC. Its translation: CASSPPGGAANIQYF.

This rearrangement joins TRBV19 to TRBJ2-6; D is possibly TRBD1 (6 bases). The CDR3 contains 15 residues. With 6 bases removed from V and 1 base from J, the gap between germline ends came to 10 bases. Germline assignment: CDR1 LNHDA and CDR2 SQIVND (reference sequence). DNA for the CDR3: TGTGCCAGTAGCCGTACAGGGTCTGGGGCCAACGTCCTGACTTTC. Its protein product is CASSRTGSGANVLTF.

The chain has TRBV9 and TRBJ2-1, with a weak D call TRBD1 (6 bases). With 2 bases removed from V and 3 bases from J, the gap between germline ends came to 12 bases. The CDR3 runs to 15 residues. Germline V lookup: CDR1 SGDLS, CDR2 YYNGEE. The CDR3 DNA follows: TGTGCCAGCAGCGTCCGACAGGAGTTCTACAATGAGCAGTTCTTC. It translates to CASSVRQEFYNEQFF.

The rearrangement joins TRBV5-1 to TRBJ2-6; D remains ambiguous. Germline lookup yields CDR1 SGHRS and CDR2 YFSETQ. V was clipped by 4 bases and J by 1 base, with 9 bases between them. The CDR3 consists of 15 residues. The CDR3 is CASSPELSGANVLTF. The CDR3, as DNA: TGCGCCAGCAGCCCTGAGTTGTCTGGGGCCAACGTCCTGACTTTC.

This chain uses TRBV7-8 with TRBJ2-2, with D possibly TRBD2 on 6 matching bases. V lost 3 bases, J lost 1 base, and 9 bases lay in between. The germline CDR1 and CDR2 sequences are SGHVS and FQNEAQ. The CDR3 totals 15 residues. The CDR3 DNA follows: TGTGCCAGCAGCTTCGGCGGGGTGAACACCGGGGAGCTGTTTTTT. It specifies CASSFGGVNTGELFF.

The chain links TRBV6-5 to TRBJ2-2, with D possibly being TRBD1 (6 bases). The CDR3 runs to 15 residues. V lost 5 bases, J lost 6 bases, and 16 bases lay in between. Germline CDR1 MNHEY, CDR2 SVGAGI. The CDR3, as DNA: TGTGCCAGCAGTCACCACGGGACACCCCCCGGGGAGCTGTTTTTT. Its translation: CASSHHGTPPGELFF.

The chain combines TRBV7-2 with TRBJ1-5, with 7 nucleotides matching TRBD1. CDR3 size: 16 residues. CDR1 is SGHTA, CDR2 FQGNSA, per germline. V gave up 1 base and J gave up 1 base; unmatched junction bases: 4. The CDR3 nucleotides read TGTGCCAGCAGCTTAGACGGCAGGGGGAGCAATCAGCCCCAGCATTTT. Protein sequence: CASSLDGRGSNQPQHF. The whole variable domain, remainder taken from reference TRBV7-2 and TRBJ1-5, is GAGVSQSPSNKVTEKGKDVELRCDPISGHTALYWYRQSLGQGLEFLIYFQGNSAPDKSGLPSDRFSAERTGGSVSTLTIQRTQQEDSAVYLCASSLDGRGSNQPQHFGDGTRLSIL.

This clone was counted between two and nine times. CDR3 nucleotide sequence: TGTGCCAGCAGCTTATACGGGGGTGACACAGATACGCAGTATTTT. This gives the protein CASSLYGGDTDTQYF. The rearrangement links TRBV11-2 to TRBJ2-3, with D perhaps matching TRBD2 (6 bases). The CDR3 covers 15 residues. The ends were cut back, 2 bases at V and 2 bases at J, with 11 bases in the middle. The germline gives CDR1 SGHAT, CDR2 FQNNGV.

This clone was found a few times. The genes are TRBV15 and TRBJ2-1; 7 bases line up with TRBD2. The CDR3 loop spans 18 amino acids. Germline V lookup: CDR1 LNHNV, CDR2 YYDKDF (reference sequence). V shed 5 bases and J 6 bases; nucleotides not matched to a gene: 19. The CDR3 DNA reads TGTGCCACCAGCGGGGGGTGGGATGGCGGGAGCCCTCTCAATGAGCAGTTCTTC. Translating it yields CATSGGWDGGSPLNEQFF.

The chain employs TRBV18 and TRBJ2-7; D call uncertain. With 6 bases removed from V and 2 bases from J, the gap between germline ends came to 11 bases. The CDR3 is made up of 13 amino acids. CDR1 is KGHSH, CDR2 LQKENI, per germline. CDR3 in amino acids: CASSQSDTYEQYF. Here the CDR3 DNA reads TGTGCCAGCTCGCAATCAGATACCTACGAGCAGTACTTC.

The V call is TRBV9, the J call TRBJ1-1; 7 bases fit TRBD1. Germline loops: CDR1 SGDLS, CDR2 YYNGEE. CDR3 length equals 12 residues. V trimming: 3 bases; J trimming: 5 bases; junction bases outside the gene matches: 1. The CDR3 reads CASSARGTEAFF. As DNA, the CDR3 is TGTGCCAGCAGCGCCAGGGGGACTGAAGCTTTCTTT.

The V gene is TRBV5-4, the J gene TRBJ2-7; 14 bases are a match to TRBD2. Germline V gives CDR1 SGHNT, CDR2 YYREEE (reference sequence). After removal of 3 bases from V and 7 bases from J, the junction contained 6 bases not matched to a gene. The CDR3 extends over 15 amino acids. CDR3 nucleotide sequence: TGTGCCAGCAGCTACCGACTAGCGGGAGGGGAAGAGCAGTACTTC. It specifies CASSYRLAGGEEQYF. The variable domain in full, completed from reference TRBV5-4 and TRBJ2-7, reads ETGVTQSPTHLIKTRGQQVTLRCSSQSGHNTVSWYQQALGQGPQFIFQYYREEENGRGNFPPRFSGLQFPNYSSELNVNALELDDSALYLCASSYRLAGGEEQYFGPGTRLTVT.

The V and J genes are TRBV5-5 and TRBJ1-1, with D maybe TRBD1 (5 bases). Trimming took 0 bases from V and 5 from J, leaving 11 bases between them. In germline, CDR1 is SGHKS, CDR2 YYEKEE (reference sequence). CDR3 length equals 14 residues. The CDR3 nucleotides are TGTGCCAGCAGCTTGGCGGGAGCAGGGACTGAAGCTTTCTTT. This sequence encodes CASSLAGAGTEAFF.

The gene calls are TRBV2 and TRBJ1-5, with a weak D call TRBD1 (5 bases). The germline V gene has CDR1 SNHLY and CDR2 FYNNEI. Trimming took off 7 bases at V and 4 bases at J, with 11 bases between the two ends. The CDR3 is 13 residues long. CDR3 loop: CASTRQTNQPQHF. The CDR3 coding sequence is TGTGCCAGCACCAGACAGACAAATCAGCCCCAGCATTTT.

CDR3 amino acids: CASSFFLGEKLFF. The CDR3 region has the DNA TGTGCCAGCAGCTTTTTTCTCGGTGAAAAACTGTTTTTT. The genes are TRBV7-9 and TRBJ1-4, with D hard to call. Per the germline V gene, CDR1 is SEHNR and CDR2 is FQNEAQ (reference sequence). The CDR3 spans 13 residues. The V end was cut by 3 bases, the J end by 7 bases, with 9 bases between.

The CDR3 spells CASSLLREIYNEQFF. The CDR3 nucleotides are TGCGCCAGCAGCTTGTTGCGGGAGATCTACAATGAGCAGTTCTTC. The chain has TRBV5-1 and TRBJ2-1, with 7 nucleotides matching TRBD2. J lost 3 bases, V lost 1 base, and 4 bases had no gene match. From germline, CDR1 is SGHRS and CDR2 YFSETQ. The CDR3 covers 15 residues.

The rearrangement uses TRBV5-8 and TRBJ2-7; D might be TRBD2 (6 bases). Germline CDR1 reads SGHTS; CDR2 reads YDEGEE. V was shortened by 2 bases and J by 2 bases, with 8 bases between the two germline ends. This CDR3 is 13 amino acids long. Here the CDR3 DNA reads TGTGCCAGCAGCTTTGGCGGGACCTACGAGCAGTACTTC. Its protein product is CASSFGGTYEQYF.

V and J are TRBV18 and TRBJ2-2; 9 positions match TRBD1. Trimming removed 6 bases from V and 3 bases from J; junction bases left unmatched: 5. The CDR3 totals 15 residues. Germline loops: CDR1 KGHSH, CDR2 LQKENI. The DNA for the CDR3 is TGTGCCAGCTCTCGGGACAGGGAGGACACCGGGGAGCTGTTTTTT. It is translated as CASSRDREDTGELFF. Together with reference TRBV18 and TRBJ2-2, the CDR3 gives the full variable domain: NAGVMQNPRHLVRRRGQEARLRCSPMKGHSHVYWYRQLPEEGLKFMVYLQKENIIDESGMPKERFSAEFPKEGPSILRIQQVVRGDSAAYFCASSRDREDTGELFFGEGSRLTVL.

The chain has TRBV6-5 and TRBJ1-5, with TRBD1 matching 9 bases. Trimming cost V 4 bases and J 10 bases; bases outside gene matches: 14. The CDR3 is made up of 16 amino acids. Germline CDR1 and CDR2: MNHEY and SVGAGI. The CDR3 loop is CASSSSTPGQGLPQHF. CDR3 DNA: TGTGCCAGCAGTTCATCAACCCCGGGACAGGGCCTCCCCCAGCATTTT.

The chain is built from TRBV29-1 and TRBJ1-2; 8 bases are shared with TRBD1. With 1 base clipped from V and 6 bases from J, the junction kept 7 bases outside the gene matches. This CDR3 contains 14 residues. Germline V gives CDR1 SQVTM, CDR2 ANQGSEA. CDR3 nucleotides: TGCAGCGTTGAAGTACAACAGGGGGTGAATGGCTACACCTTC. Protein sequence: CSVEVQQGVNGYTF.

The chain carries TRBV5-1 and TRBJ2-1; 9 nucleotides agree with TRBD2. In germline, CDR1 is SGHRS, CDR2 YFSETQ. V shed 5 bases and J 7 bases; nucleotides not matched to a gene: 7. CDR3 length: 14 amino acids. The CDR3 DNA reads TGCGCCAGCAGGGTTGCGGGAGGGACAAATGAGCAGTTCTTC. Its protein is CASRVAGGTNEQFF. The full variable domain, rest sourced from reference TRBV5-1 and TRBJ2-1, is KAGVTQTPRYLIKTRGQQVTLSCSPISGHRSVSWYQQTPGQGLQFLFEYFSETQRNKGNFPGRFSGRQFSNSRSEMNVSTLELGDSALYLCASRVAGGTNEQFFGPGTRLTVL.

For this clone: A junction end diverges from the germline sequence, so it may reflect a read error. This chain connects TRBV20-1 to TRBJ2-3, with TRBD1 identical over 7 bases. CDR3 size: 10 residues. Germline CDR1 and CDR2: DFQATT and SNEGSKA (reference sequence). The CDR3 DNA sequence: TGCAGTGCTCGAGAACAGGGGCTGTATTTT. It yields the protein CSAREQGLYF.

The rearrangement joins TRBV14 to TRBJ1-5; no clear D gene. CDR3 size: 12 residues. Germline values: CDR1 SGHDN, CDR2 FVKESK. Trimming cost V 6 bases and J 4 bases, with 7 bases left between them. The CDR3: CASSFRNQPQHF. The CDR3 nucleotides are TGTGCCAGCAGTTTTCGGAATCAGCCCCAGCATTTT.

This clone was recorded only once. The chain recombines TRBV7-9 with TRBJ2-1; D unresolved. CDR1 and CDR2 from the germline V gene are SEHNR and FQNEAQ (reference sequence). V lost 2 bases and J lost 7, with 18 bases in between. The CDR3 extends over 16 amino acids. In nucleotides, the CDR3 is TGTGCCAGCAGCTTATTGCGGTTCGACTCCAAGAATGAGCAGTTCTTC. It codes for CASSLLRFDSKNEQFF.

The CDR3 protein is CASSLSGQGGKLFF. The CDR3 coding sequence is TGTGCCAGCAGCTTGAGCGGACAGGGAGGAAAACTGTTTTTT. V and J are TRBV7-6 and TRBJ1-4; 8 nucleotides align to TRBD1. The germline V gene encodes CDR1 SGHVS and CDR2 FNYEAQ. Germline trimming cut 3 bases from V and 10 bases from J; bases unmatched to any gene: 7. CDR3 size: 14 residues.